These 17 T cell receptor beta chains were sequenced from one sample in a study of CD8 T cells in ankylosing spondylitis. TCRdb itself ran the 5' RACE reads through MiXCR, one entry per CDR3 protein. In the table there are about 240,000 distinct CDR3 sequences, about 10% of which are singletons. Sample: blood, either unsorted or a sorted T cell fraction (not recorded which). These receptors originate from a male donor with ankylosing spondylitis or in good health (not recorded which).

This sequence joins TRBV5-1 and TRBJ2-3; possible D gene TRBD2, 6 bases. The germline V gene has CDR1 SGHRS and CDR2 YFSETQ. V dropped 2 bases and J dropped 2 bases, with 12 bases sitting between them. The CDR3 is 15 residues long. CDR3: CASSLFGGNTDTQYF. The CDR3, as DNA: TGCGCCAGCAGCTTATTCGGGGGTAACACAGATACGCAGTATTTT.

This clonotype has a count of ten or more. The chain combines TRBV20-1 with TRBJ2-3; 8 nucleotides agree with TRBD1. Per germline, CDR1 DFQATT and CDR2 SNEGSKA (reference sequence). The junction had 5 bases not matched to a gene; V was cut back by 3 bases and J by 0 bases. The CDR3 sequence is 15 residues long. CDR3 sequence: CSASAGQGSTDTQYF. The CDR3 nucleotides are TGCAGTGCTAGTGCCGGACAGGGAAGCACAGATACGCAGTATTTT.

This clonotype was counted many times. The CDR3 bases are TGTGCCAGCAGCCCCCTGGGGGGCTACGAGCAGTACTTC. This gives the protein CASSPLGGYEQYF. This chain joins TRBV12-3 or TRBV12-4 and TRBJ2-7; maybe TRBD2 (6 bases). The CDR3 has 13 amino acids. V lost 6 bases to trimming and J lost 3 bases, with 12 bases between them.

This clonotype was seen ten or more times. The V and J genes are TRBV5-1 and TRBJ2-2; unclear D gene. Looked up from germline, CDR1 is SGHRS and CDR2 is YFSETQ. The CDR3 runs to 16 residues. The V end was cut by 2 bases, the J end by 2 bases, with 13 bases between. CDR3 amino acids: CASSFGITANTGELFF. The DNA for the CDR3 is TGCGCCAGCAGCTTTGGCATTACTGCCAACACCGGGGAGCTGTTTTTT.

In this sample, this clonotype turned up many times. V usage is TRBV20-1 and J usage is TRBJ2-7; 10 bases agree with TRBD2. The V gene end was trimmed by 5 bases and the J gene end by 4 bases; junction bases not matched to a gene: 14. The germline V gene has CDR1 DFQATT and CDR2 SNEGSKA (reference sequence). The CDR3 extends over 16 amino acids. CDR3 in amino acids: CSAASSGSNPEYEQYF. The CDR3 DNA reads as TGCAGTGCTGCATCTAGCGGGAGTAACCCCGAATACGAGCAGTACTTC.

In its sample, this clonotype was seen many times. The V gene is TRBV20-1, the J gene TRBJ2-7; 8 positions match TRBD1. This CDR3 spans 13 amino acids. Germline V gives CDR1 DFQATT, CDR2 SNEGSKA (reference sequence). Trimming at V came to 3 bases and at J to 3 bases, leaving 4 bases not matched to a gene. The CDR3 is CSASPGGVYEQYF. DNA of the CDR3: TGCAGTGCTAGCCCAGGGGGCGTCTACGAGCAGTACTTC.

This clonotype occurred many times. The genes are TRBV6-1 and TRBJ2-3, with a possible D match to TRBD2 (5 bases). V lost 10 bases and J lost 0, with 17 bases in between. Germline CDR1 is MNHNS and CDR2 is SASEGT. The CDR3 loop spans 15 amino acids. As DNA, the CDR3 is TGTGCCACCCTCCCTCGGGGTCCTAGCACAGATACGCAGTATTTT. Protein sequence: CATLPRGPSTDTQYF.

This clonotype occurred many times. This chain joins TRBV5-1 and TRBJ1-1; 11 nucleotides align to TRBD1. The V and J ends lost 4 bases and 4 bases, in that order; junction bases with no gene match: 3. From germline, CDR1 is SGHRS and CDR2 YFSETQ. This CDR3 contains 14 residues. This CDR3 is CASSPGTGGTEAFF. The CDR3 DNA follows: TGCGCCAGCAGCCCGGGGACAGGGGGCACTGAAGCTTTCTTT. Drawing the rest from reference TRBV5-1 and TRBJ1-1, the complete variable domain is KAGVTQTPRYLIKTRGQQVTLSCSPISGHRSVSWYQQTPGQGLQFLFEYFSETQRNKGNFPGRFSGRQFSNSRSEMNVSTLELGDSALYLCASSPGTGGTEAFFGQGTRLTVV.

This chain joins TRBV20-1 and TRBJ2-3, with D tentatively TRBD2 (6 bases). The germline V gene has CDR1 DFQATT and CDR2 SNEGSKA (reference sequence). Trimming took off 2 bases at V and 2 bases at J, with 11 bases between the two ends. The CDR3 extends over 14 amino acids. The CDR3 DNA reads as TGCAGTGCTAGAACGTGGCGGGACACAGATACGCAGTATTTT. This gives the protein CSARTWRDTDTQYF.

Note on this clonotype: One end of the junction varies from germline; a read error may be responsible. The chain has TRBV18 and TRBJ2-5; D may be TRBD1 or TRBD2 (5 bases each). The length of the CDR3 is 13 residues. Germline V gene lookup returns CDR1 KGHSH and CDR2 LQKENI. CDR3 sequence (DNA): TGTACCAGCTCACGGGACCCAGACGGGACCCAGTACTTC. Translated: CTSSRDPDGTQYF. Full variable domain (remainder filled in from reference TRBV18 and TRBJ2-5): NAGVMQNPRHLVRRRGQEARLRCSPMKGHSHVYWYRQLPEEGLKFMVYLQKENIIDESGMPKERFSAEFPKEGPSILRIQQVVRGDSAAYFCTSSRDPDGTQYFGPGTRLLVL.

This clonotype was counted once. Given a much more abundant clone one base away, this may be a read error. J is TRBJ2-7 and V is TRBV25-1; TRBD1 matches 10 bases. The CDR3 covers 15 residues. The V and J ends lost 3 bases and 3 bases, in that order; junction bases with no gene match: 5. Germline assignment: CDR1 MGHDK and CDR2 SYGVNS. The CDR3 loop reads CASSDTGTGDYEQYF. Written as DNA, the CDR3 is TGTGCCAGCAGTGATACCGGGACAGGGGACTACGAGCAGTACTTC.

This clonotype was seen once. The chain employs TRBV5-4 and TRBJ2-1, with TRBD2 identical over 9 bases. Trimming cost V 4 bases and J 7 bases; bases outside gene matches: 9. Germline V gene lookup returns CDR1 SGHNT and CDR2 YYREEE (reference sequence). This CDR3 spans 15 amino acids. The CDR3 loop reads CASSLVTSGRNEQFF. The CDR3, as DNA: TGTGCCAGCAGCCTGGTTACTAGCGGGCGGAATGAGCAGTTCTTC.

This clonotype was picked up many times. A junction end diverges from the germline sequence, so it may reflect a read error. The chain links TRBV5-6 to TRBJ2-7; D possibly uses TRBD1 or TRBD2 (5 bases each). The length of the CDR3 is 13 residues. Germline V gene lookup returns CDR1 SGHDT and CDR2 YYEEEE. DNA for the CDR3: TGTGCCAGCAGTTTGGGACGTTCCTACGAGCAGTACTTC. Amino acid sequence: CASSLGRSYEQYF.

There are many counts of this clonotype. V is TRBV20-1 and J is TRBJ2-7, with TRBD1 identical over 11 bases. There are 12 residues in the CDR3. V dropped 7 bases and J dropped 6; count of bases not matched to a gene: 5. Per the germline V gene, CDR1 is DFQATT and CDR2 is SNEGSKA (reference sequence). The CDR3 nucleotides read TGCAGTGTTCCCGGGACAGGGGGCGAGCAGTACTTC. This codes for CSVPGTGGEQYF.

This clonotype showed up many times. The chain carries TRBV10-3 and TRBJ2-1; 7 bases align to TRBD2. Per germline, CDR1 ENHRY and CDR2 SYGVKD. The CDR3 is 15 residues long. The ends lost 6 bases at V and 0 bases at J; junction bases unmatched: 5. This CDR3 reads CAISSGLGSYNEQFF. The DNA for the CDR3 is TGTGCCATCAGCTCTGGACTAGGCTCCTACAATGAGCAGTTCTTC.

The chain combines TRBV7-6 with TRBJ2-5; a weak D match, TRBD2 (7 bases). Germline values: CDR1 SGHVS, CDR2 FNYEAQ. The CDR3 contains 14 residues. V was trimmed by 4 bases and J by 1 base, leaving 10 bases between them. CDR3 coding DNA: TGTGCCAGCAGCTGGGGGGGCGCCCAAGAGACCCAGTACTTC. Its protein product is CASSWGGAQETQYF.

The CDR3 reads CASSVSGTWNTGELFF. Here the CDR3 DNA reads TGTGCCAGCAGCGTGAGCGGGACCTGGAACACCGGGGAGCTGTTTTTT. The genes are TRBV9 and TRBJ2-2, with TRBD2 matching over 7 bases. CDR3 length: 16 residues. Germline trimming cut 2 bases from V and 1 base from J; bases unmatched to any gene: 5. CDR1 and CDR2 (germline): SGDLS, YYNGEE.